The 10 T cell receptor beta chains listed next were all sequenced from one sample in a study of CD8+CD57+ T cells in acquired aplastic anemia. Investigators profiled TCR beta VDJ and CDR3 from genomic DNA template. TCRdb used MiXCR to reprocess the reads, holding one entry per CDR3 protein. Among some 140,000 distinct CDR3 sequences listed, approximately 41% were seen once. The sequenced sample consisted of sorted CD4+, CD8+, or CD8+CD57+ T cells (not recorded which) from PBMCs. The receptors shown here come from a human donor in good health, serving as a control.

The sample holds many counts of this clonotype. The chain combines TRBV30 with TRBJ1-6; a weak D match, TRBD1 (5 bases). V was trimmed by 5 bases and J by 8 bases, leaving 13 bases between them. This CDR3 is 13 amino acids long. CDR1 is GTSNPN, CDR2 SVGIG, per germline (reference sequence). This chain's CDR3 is CAWSGTTYSPLHF. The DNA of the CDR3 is TGTGCCTGGTCGGGGACTACCTATTCACCCCTCCACTTT.

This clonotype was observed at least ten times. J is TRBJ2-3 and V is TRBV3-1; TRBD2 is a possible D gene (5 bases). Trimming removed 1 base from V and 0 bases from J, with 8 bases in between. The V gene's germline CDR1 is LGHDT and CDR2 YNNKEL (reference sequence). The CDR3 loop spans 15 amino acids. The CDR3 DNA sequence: TGTGCCAGCAGCCAAGCTAGCCTAAGCACAGATACGCAGTATTTT. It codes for CASSQASLSTDTQYF.

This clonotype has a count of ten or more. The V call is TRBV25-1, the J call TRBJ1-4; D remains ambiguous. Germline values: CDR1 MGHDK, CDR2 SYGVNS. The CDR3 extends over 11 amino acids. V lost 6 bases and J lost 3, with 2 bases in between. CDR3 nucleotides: TGTGCCAGCAGAGCTAATGAAAAACTGTTTTTT. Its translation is CASRANEKLFF.

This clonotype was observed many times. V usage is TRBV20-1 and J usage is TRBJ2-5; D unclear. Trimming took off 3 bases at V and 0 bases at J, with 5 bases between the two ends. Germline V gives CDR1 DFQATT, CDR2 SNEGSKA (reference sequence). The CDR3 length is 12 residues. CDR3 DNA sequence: TGCAGTGCTAGGCAGTACCAAGAGACCCAGTACTTC. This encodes CSARQYQETQYF.

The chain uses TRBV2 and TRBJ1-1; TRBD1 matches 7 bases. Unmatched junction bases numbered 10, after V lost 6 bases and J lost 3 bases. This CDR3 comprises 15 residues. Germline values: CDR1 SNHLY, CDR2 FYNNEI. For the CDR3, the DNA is TGTGCCAGCAGACAGGGGAAATATGGCTACACTGAAGCTTTCTTT. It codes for CASRQGKYGYTEAFF.

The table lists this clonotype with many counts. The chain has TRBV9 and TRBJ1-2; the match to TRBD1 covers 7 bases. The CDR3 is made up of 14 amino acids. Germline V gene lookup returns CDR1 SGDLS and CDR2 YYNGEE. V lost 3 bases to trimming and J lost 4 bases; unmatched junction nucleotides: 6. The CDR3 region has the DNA TGTGCCAGCAGCGCACAGGGGACCGGCTATGGCTACACCTTC. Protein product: CASSAQGTGYGYTF. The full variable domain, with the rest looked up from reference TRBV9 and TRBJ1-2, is DSGVTQTPKHLITATGQRVTLRCSPRSGDLSVYWYQQSLDQGLQFLIQYYNGEERAKGNILERFSAQQFPDLHSELNLSSLELGDSALYFCASSAQGTGYGYTFGSGTRLTVV.

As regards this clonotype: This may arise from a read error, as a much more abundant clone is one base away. CDR3 bases: TGTGCCAGCAGCGCGGAAAGGACTGGAGACACCATATATTTT. This gives the protein CASSAERTGDTIYF. V gene TRBV5-4 combines with J gene TRBJ1-3, with D uncertain. The CDR3 loop spans 14 amino acids. Germline CDR1 is SGHNT and CDR2 is YYREEE (reference sequence).

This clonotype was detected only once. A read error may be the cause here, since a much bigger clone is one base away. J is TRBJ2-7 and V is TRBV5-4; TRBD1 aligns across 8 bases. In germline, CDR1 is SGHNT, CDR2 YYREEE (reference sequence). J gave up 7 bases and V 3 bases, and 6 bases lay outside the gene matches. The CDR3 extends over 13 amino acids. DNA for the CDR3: TGTGCCAGCAGCTCCTGGACAGGGCTTGAGCAGTACTTC. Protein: CASSSWTGLEQYF.

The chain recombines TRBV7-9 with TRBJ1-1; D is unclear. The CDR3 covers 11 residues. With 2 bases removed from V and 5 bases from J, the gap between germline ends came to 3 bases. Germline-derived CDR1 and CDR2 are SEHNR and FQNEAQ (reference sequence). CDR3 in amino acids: CASSLFTEAFF. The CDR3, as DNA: TGTGCCAGCAGCTTATTTACTGAAGCTTTCTTT.

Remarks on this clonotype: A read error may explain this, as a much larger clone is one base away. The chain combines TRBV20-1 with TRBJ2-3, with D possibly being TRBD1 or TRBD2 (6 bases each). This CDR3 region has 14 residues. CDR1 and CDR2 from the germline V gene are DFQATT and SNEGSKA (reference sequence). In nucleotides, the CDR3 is TGCGGTGCTAGAGATCCCGGGGGCCCAGACACGCAGTATTTT. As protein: CGARDPGGPDTQYF.